This T cell receptor beta chain emerged from a study of cytomegalovirus exposure and HLA in healthy donors. The PCR employed 60 Vbeta primers together with 13 Jbeta primers. Clones were sequenced by immunoSEQ multiplex PCR, and TCRdb holds only the in-frame ones, with some missing. The table lists more than 150,000 clones, roughly 79% of them singletons. It was healthy bone marrow donors who served as donors. The CDR3 spans 15 residues. Germline values: CDR1 SGHDT, CDR2 YYEEEE. Trimming took 4 bases from V and 2 from J, leaving 15 bases between them. This chain connects TRBV5-6 to TRBJ2-5, with D possibly matching TRBD1 (6 bases). The receptor comes from a woman between 50 and 59 years old in good health and CMV-seropositive. The sample taken for sequencing was PBMCs. CDR3 DNA sequence: TGTGCCAGCAGCCGGGACAACCCAGGACAAGAGACCCAGTACTTC. Encoded protein: CASSRDNPGQETQYF.